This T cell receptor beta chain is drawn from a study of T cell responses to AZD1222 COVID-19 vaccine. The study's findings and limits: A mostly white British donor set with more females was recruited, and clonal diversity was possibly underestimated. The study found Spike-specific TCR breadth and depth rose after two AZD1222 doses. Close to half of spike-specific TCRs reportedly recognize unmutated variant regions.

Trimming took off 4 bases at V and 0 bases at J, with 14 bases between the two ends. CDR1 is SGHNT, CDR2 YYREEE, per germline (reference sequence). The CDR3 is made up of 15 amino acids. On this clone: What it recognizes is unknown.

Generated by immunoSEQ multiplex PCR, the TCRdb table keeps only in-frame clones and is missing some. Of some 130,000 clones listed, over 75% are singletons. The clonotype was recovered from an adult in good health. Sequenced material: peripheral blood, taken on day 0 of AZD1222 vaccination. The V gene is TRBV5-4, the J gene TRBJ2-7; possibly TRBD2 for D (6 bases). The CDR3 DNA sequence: TGTGCCAGCAGCCCAACCGGGACTCTCTCCTACGAGCAGTACTTC. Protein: CASSPTGTLSYEQYF. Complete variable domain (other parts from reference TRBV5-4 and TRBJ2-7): ETGVTQSPTHLIKTRGQQVTLRCSSQSGHNTVSWYQQALGQGPQFIFQYYREEENGRGNFPPRFSGLQFPNYSSELNVNALELDDSALYLCASSPTGTLSYEQYFGPGTRLTVT.